This entry concerns a single T cell receptor (beta chain). Its antigen is undetermined. This sample was taken from a study of T cell repertoires in cytomegalovirus infection. Across the study: Recently identified HLA-C-restricted CMV epitopes were among the peptides used. TCR beta signatures that were public indicated CMV infection and matching HLA type. The study, taken as a whole, reports: CMV-specific TCR beta clonotypes restricted by HLA-C were the ones dominating the ex vivo response.

CDR1 and CDR2 from the germline V gene are MDHEN and SYDVKM. The CDR3 totals 15 residues. V lost 7 bases and J lost 4, with 19 bases in between. TCRdb re-called the reads through MiXCR, storing one row per CDR3 protein. The data show approximately 910,000 distinct CDR3 sequences, around 30% seen once. The chain employs TRBV28 and TRBJ2-5; D unclear. The TCR was taken from a human donor in good health (CMV status not recorded). Some clones in this sample may be carry-over from other donors' samples. The material sequenced was cultured CD8+ T cells from PBMCs, taken from culture after CMV antigen stimulation. CDR3 residues: CASTQRRSIRETQYF. CDR3 sequence (DNA): TGTGCCAGCACCCAGAGGCGGTCCATTAGAGAGACCCAGTACTTC.